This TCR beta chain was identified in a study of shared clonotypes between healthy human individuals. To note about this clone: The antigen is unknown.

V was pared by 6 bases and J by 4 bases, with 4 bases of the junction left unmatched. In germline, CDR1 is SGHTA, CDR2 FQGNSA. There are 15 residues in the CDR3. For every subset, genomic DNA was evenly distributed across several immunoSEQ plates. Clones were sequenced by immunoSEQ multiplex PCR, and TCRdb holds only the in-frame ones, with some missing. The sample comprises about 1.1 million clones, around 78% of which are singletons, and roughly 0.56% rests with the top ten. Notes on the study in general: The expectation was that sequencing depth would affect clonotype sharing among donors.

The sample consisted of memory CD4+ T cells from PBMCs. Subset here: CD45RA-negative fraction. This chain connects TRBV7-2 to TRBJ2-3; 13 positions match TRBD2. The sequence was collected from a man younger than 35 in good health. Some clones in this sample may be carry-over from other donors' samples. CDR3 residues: CASRTGLAGPDTQYF. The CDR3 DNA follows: TGTGCCAGCAGGACGGGACTAGCGGGACCAGATACGCAGTATTTT.